This T cell receptor (beta chain) was recorded in a study of early T cells in non-severe SARS-CoV-2 infection. Study-wide results and limits: VDJdb-based matching was biased toward anti-spike CD8 responses and missed private and CD4 specificities.

Attached unique molecular identifiers marked individual cDNA molecules. Each CDR3 protein is one row after TCRdb ran MiXCR on the 5' RACE reads. This sample carries about 64,000 distinct CDR3 sequences, 20% to 25% of them seen once, and the ten largest clones take about 15%. Comments on this clonotype: Its specificity is unknown.

V lost 4 bases and J lost 7; bases outside the gene matches: 10. Germline CDR1 reads SGHNT; CDR2 reads YYREEE (reference sequence). CDR3 length: 15 amino acids. The clonotype originates from an adult who was a healthcare worker with PCR-confirmed SARS-CoV-2 infection or an uninfected control (not recorded which). The gene calls are TRBV5-4 and TRBJ2-1; 8 nucleotides align to TRBD1. The source material was whole blood, sampled at baseline. The CDR3 region is CASSPGGQATNEQFF. CDR3 DNA: TGTGCCAGCAGCCCCGGGGGACAGGCGACGAATGAGCAGTTCTTC.